This TCR beta chain was observed in a study of OX40 agonist ivuxolimab in advanced cancers. Turning to the study itself: Every 2 weeks, patients received ivuxolimab intravenously, dosed at 0.01 to 10 mg/kg. Cohort: 75% to 90% men, mean age about 62, aged about 23 to 79. The eligibility criteria allowed prior anti-PD-1, anti-PD-L1 or anti-CTLA-4 therapy, and 30% to 40% had some. Regarding the study as a whole: Expanded peripheral T cells had an undetermined antigen specificity.

TCRdb's table, derived via immunoSEQ multiplex PCR, lists solely in-frame clones and lacks some. The table shows roughly 80,000 clones, with about nine tenths occurring only once. As to this clone: Its specificity is unknown.

Trimming removed 6 bases from V and 1 base from J, with 13 bases in between. Germline assignment: CDR1 MNHEY and CDR2 SVGAGI. This CDR3 spans 14 amino acids. The TCR comes from an adult with an advanced solid tumor such as melanoma, head and neck, liver or kidney cancer. This sequence joins TRBV6-5 and TRBJ2-7; D possibly corresponds to TRBD2 (5 bases). The sample in question was CD4+ or CD8+ T cells sorted from blood, obtained in a trial of the OX40 agonist ivuxolimab. CDR3 sequence reads: CASSKTSLSYEQYF. In DNA form, the CDR3 reads TGTGCCAGCAGCAAAACTAGTTTATCCTACGAGCAGTACTTC.